This T cell receptor (beta chain) derives from a study of cytomegalovirus exposure and HLA in healthy donors. Notes on this clone: Its antigen is not known.

Primers included in the PCR were 60 Vbeta and 13 Jbeta primers. Profiling relied on immunoSEQ multiplex PCR, and the TCRdb table lists in-frame clones only, not all of them. The data contain about 120,000 clones, 74% of them singletons. Study observations and caveats: Researchers counted about 150 TCR beta chains as cytomegalovirus-associated. Presence/absence analyses took donor sequencing depth as roughly uniform.

This CDR3 contains 14 residues. CDR1 is SGHVS and CDR2 is FQNEAQ in the germline V gene. J lost 4 bases, V lost 6 bases, and 3 bases had no gene match. The clonotype originates from a human donor in good health. Input material: PBMCs. The rearrangement joins TRBV7-8 to TRBJ2-5; 12 nucleotides agree with TRBD2. The CDR3 DNA reads TGTGCCAGCAGTCTACTAGCGGGGGGAGAGACCCAGTACTTC. It translates to CASSLLAGGETQYF.